This is a list of T cell receptor beta chains from one sample in a study of shared clonotypes between healthy human individuals. Clones were sequenced by immunoSEQ multiplex PCR, and TCRdb holds only the in-frame ones, with some missing. This table holds about 2.4 million clones, roughly 93% found once. Source material: naive CD4+ T cells from PBMCs. The receptors come from a man between 18 and 29 years old in good health. Some clones in this sample may be carry-over from other donors' samples. CDR3s include the opening cysteine and the closing phenylalanine or tryptophan. A D gene is named only where the DNA matches it firmly. A clone size is listed for some rows: how often the clone was seen (once, few, many), or a class if it is expanded.

TRBV28	.	TRBJ2-7	.	CASSLGDVRDEQYF	TGTGCCAGCAGTTTAGGGGACGTACGAGACGAGCAGTACTTC
TRBV7-9	TRBD2	TRBJ2-1	.	CASSPQARDYLWNEQFF	TGTGCCAGCAGCCCTCAGGCCCGGGACTACCTATGGAATGAGCAGTTCTTC
TRBV28	.	TRBJ2-3	.	CASRAGTHTQYF	TGTGCCAGCAGGGCGGGGACGCATACGCAGTATTTT
TRBV27	TRBD2	TRBJ2-1	.	CASSFKAGGANEQFF	TGTGCCAGCAGTTTCAAAGCGGGAGGGGCCAATGAGCAGTTCTTC
TRBV6-1	.	TRBJ1-1	.	CASSEGVNTEAFF	TGTGCCAGCAGTGAAGGGGTGAACACTGAAGCTTTCTTT
TRBV30	.	TRBJ1-3	.	CAWSVDIGNTIYF	TGTGCCTGGAGCGTCGACATTGGAAACACCATATATTTT
TRBV9	.	TRBJ1-5	few	CASSVGPTDQPQHF	TGTGCCAGCAGCGTAGGGCCAACCGATCAGCCCCAGCATTTT
TRBV27	.	TRBJ2-7	.	CASSVHRRGISYEQYF	TGTGCCAGCAGTGTACACAGGAGAGGGATCTCCTACGAGCAGTACTTC
TRBV28	.	TRBJ1-1	.	CASSLSRRKAEAFF	TGTGCCAGCAGTTTATCCCGACGGAAGGCTGAAGCTTTCTTT
TRBV7-9	.	TRBJ2-3	.	CASSLTGADTQYF	TGTGCCAGCAGCTTAACGGGAGCAGATACGCAGTATTTT
TRBV28	.	TRBJ1-5	.	CASRRGGTDQPQHF	TGTGCCAGCCGCCGAGGAGGGACTGATCAGCCCCAGCATTTT
TRBV7-8	.	TRBJ1-1	.	CASSPHWTNTEAFF	TGTGCCAGCAGCCCACATTGGACCAACACTGAAGCTTTCTTT
TRBV18	.	TRBJ2-1	.	CASSPPGLSYNEQFF	TGTGCCAGCTCACCACCAGGACTCTCCTACAATGAGCAGTTCTTC
TRBV29-1	.	TRBJ2-5	.	CSVGMGAETQYF	TGCAGCGTTGGAATGGGCGCGGAGACCCAGTACTTC
TRBV29-1	TRBD1	TRBJ2-5	.	CSGETGVETQYF	TGCAGCGGAGAGACAGGGGTAGAGACCCAGTACTTC
TRBV7-2	.	TRBJ1-4	.	CASSPPPGGEKLFF	TGTGCCAGCAGCCCTCCCCCCGGAGGTGAAAAACTGTTTTTT
TRBV5-8	.	TRBJ1-1	.	CASSPRGQFGGAFF	TGTGCCAGCAGCCCCCGCGGGCAGTTCGGCGGAGCTTTCTTT
TRBV7-9	.	TRBJ2-2	.	CASSLVGGRTTGELFF	TGTGCCAGCAGCTTAGTAGGAGGGCGGACTACCGGGGAGCTGTTTTTT
TRBV4-3	.	TRBJ2-7	.	CASSQDGQSYEQYF	TGCGCCAGCAGCCAAGATGGACAGAGCTACGAGCAGTACTTC
TRBV7-9	TRBD2	TRBJ2-7	.	CASSLVVTGGFYEQYF	TGTGCCAGCAGCTTAGTCGTGACGGGAGGGTTCTACGAGCAGTACTTC
TRBV4-1	.	TRBJ1-1	.	CASSRYTEAFF	TGCGCCAGCAGCCGATACACTGAAGCTTTCTTT
TRBV7-2	.	TRBJ2-7	.	CASSPGPVGASYEQYF	TGTGCCAGCAGCCCGGGGCCGGTCGGGGCATCCTACGAGCAGTACTTC
TRBV10-1	.	TRBJ2-3	.	CASSPMVSTDTQYF	TGCGCCAGCAGCCCAATGGTCAGCACAGATACGCAGTATTTT
TRBV5-5	.	TRBJ2-7	.	CASSTTRSSYEQYF	TGTGCCAGCAGCACGACACGAAGCTCCTACGAGCAGTACTTC
TRBV7-2	.	TRBJ2-7	.	CASSPLALGPAEQYF	TGTGCCAGCAGCCCTCTCGCACTAGGCCCCGCCGAGCAGTACTTC
TRBV4-2	TRBD2	TRBJ2-1	.	CASSQGLAGGDEQFF	TGTGCCAGCAGCCAAGGCCTAGCGGGAGGAGATGAGCAGTTCTTC
TRBV7-2	.	TRBJ1-2	.	CASSLEWAGDYYGYTF	TGTGCCAGCAGCTTAGAATGGGCAGGAGACTACTATGGCTACACCTTC
TRBV5-1	.	TRBJ1-2	.	CASSFRDVSYGYTF	TGCGCCAGCAGCTTCAGGGACGTCTCCTATGGCTACACCTTC
TRBV6-4	TRBD2	TRBJ2-3	.	CASSDEVSGIQEQYF	TGTGCCAGCAGTGACGAGGTTAGCGGGATACAGGAGCAGTATTTT
TRBV18	TRBD2	TRBJ2-7	.	CASSPQGLASYEQYF	TGTGCCAGCTCACCTCAGGGACTAGCTTCCTACGAGCAGTACTTC
TRBV28	.	TRBJ1-2	once	CASSRPPGAPNYGYTF	TGTGCCAGCAGTCGGCCGCCCGGAGCCCCTAACTATGGCTACACCTTC
TRBV7-3	TRBD2	TRBJ2-1	.	CASSLTPLANPRDEQFF	TGTGCCAGCAGCTTAACCCCACTAGCGAACCCCAGGGATGAGCAGTTCTTC
TRBV28	.	TRBJ1-4	.	CASRVGLTLEKLFF	TGTGCCAGCAGGGTGGGACTCACCCTTGAAAAACTGTTTTTT
TRBV2	.	TRBJ1-2	.	CASNAGGQIYGYTF	TGTGCCAGCAATGCGGGGGGGCAAATCTATGGCTACACCTTC
TRBV2	.	TRBJ1-1	.	CASSEDMYAFF	TGTGCCAGCAGTGAAGACATGTACGCTTTCTTT
TRBV2	.	TRBJ2-7	.	CASSDFVAEQKYF	TGTGCCAGCAGTGACTTTGTGGCAGAACAAAAATACTTC
TRBV28	.	TRBJ2-1	.	CASGAGQLYNEQFF	TGTGCCAGCGGGGCCGGACAGCTATACAATGAGCAGTTCTTC
TRBV14	TRBD2	TRBJ2-3	few	CASSQGGLAGADTQYF	TGTGCCAGCAGCCAAGGGGGACTAGCGGGAGCAGATACGCAGTATTTT
TRBV4-2	TRBD2	TRBJ2-1	.	CASSQEAGVNYNEQFF	TGTGCCAGCAGCCAGGAAGCGGGAGTGAACTACAATGAGCAGTTCTTC
TRBV15	.	TRBJ2-3	.	CATSREGAGLDTQYF	TGTGCCACCAGCAGAGAGGGGGCAGGGCTCGATACGCAGTATTTT
TRBV29-1	.	TRBJ2-3	.	CSAVVHTDTQYF	TGCAGCGCCGTGGTTCACACAGATACGCAGTATTTT
TRBV7-3	.	TRBJ2-1	.	CASSPGGTSYNEQFF	TGTGCCAGCAGCCCAGGGGGGACTAGTTACAATGAGCAGTTCTTC
TRBV28	TRBD1	TRBJ1-5	.	CASSSPRDSQNSNQPQHF	TGTGCCAGCAGTTCCCCAAGGGACAGTCAAAATAGCAATCAGCCCCAGCATTTT
TRBV28	.	TRBJ2-1	.	CASRSYSGTYNEQFF	TGTGCCAGCAGATCCTATAGCGGTACCTACAATGAGCAGTTCTTC
TRBV5-1	.	TRBJ2-1	.	CASSYTGTWDNEQFF	TGCGCCAGCAGCTACACAGGGACTTGGGACAATGAGCAGTTCTTC
TRBV9	.	TRBJ2-3	.	CASSTSTRVDTQYF	TGTGCCAGCAGTACCTCGACTCGGGTAGATACGCAGTATTTT
TRBV7-9	.	TRBJ2-5	.	CASSPQRAGRETQYF	TGTGCCAGCAGCCCCCAGCGGGCGGGTAGAGAGACCCAGTACTTC
TRBV11-2	.	TRBJ2-7	.	CASSLWSWETYF	TGTGCCAGCAGCTTATGGAGCTGGGAAACGTACTTC
TRBV7-2	.	TRBJ2-3	.	CASSSVTDTQYF	TGTGCCAGCAGCTCTGTCACAGATACGCAGTATTTT
TRBV11-2	.	TRBJ1-3	.	CASSLTGGSGNTIYF	TGTGCCAGCAGCTTAACGGGGGGCTCTGGAAACACCATATATTTT
TRBV7-2	.	TRBJ2-7	few	CASSLAFSRNYEQYF	TGTGCCAGCAGCTTAGCTTTCAGCAGGAACTACGAGCAGTACTTC
TRBV7-6	TRBD2	TRBJ2-1	.	CASSSMNREAGYNEQFF	TGTGCCAGCAGCTCCATGAACCGGGAGGCGGGATACAATGAGCAGTTCTTC
TRBV9	.	TRBJ1-1	.	CASSPGSGGTEAFF	TGTGCCAGCAGCCCCGGGTCGGGGGGCACTGAAGCTTTCTTT
TRBV19	.	TRBJ2-2	.	CASFTAGTPKSNTGELFF	TGTGCCAGTTTCACCGCTGGGACACCAAAATCGAACACCGGGGAGCTGTTTTTT
TRBV2	TRBD1	TRBJ1-2	.	CASSPQTGYGYTF	TGTGCCAGCAGTCCCCAGACAGGGTATGGCTACACCTTC